These 22 T cell receptor beta chains came from one sample sequenced in a study of metastatic and nonmetastatic thyroid tumors. MiXCR re-clonotyped the PCR reads for TCRdb. The sample lists about 92,000 clones, 15% occurring once. All patients were untreated before thyroid surgery. The sample taken for sequencing was blood. All receptors come from a female donor with papillary thyroid cancer or a benign thyroid nodule (not recorded which). Some clones in this sample may be carry-over from other donors' samples.

This clone was seen repeatedly, ten times or more. The gene calls are TRBV6-1 and TRBJ2-1; 12 nucleotides match TRBD1. The CDR3 totals 15 residues. J lost 15 bases, V lost 9 bases, and 18 bases had no gene match. Per the germline V gene, CDR1 is MNHNS and CDR2 is SASEGT. DNA of the CDR3: TGTGCCAGTACTTTACCGGGACAGGGGGCACCCGCACCGTTCTTC. Amino acid sequence: CASTLPGQGAPAPFF.

This clone was detected ten times or more. This rearrangement joins TRBV9 to TRBJ2-3; TRBD2 is a possible D gene (7 bases). Germline CDR1 is SGDLS and CDR2 is YYNGEE. The CDR3 runs 17 residues. V was cut by 0 bases and J by 2 bases, with 16 bases left in between. This CDR3 is CASSVGWEGGATDTQYF. CDR3 coding DNA: TGTGCCAGCAGCGTAGGTTGGGAGGGGGGTGCCACAGATACGCAGTATTTT.

In this sample, this clone turned up a few times. This chain joins TRBV6-5 and TRBJ1-2; TRBD1 aligns across 9 bases. CDR1 and CDR2 (germline): MNHEY, SVGAGI. There are 17 residues in the CDR3. V trimming: 0 bases; J trimming: 12 bases; junction bases outside the gene matches: 17. The CDR3 DNA follows: TGTGCCAGCAGTTACTCAAATGAACCGGGACAGGGCGTTGCCCACACCTTC. This gives the protein CASSYSNEPGQGVAHTF.

This clone was counted only a few times. CDR3 bases: TGTGCCAGCAGTTTTACGGGACAGCCCGAGCAGTACTTC. The encoded protein is CASSFTGQPEQYF. V usage is TRBV12-3 or TRBV12-4 and J usage is TRBJ2-7, with 7 nucleotides matching TRBD1. The CDR3 has 13 residues. Losses at the gene ends were 3 bases for V and 6 bases for J; bases not matched to a gene: 5.

This clone was found a few times. The chain combines TRBV6-1 with TRBJ2-3; D possibly uses TRBD1 or TRBD2 (6 bases each). This CDR3 spans 15 amino acids. Germline V CDR1 and CDR2: MNHNS, SASEGT. Trimming pared 5 bases from V and 0 bases from J, leaving 12 bases between. The CDR3 is CASSLGGLSTDTQYF. Written as DNA, the CDR3 is TGTGCCAGCAGTCTCGGGGGCCTTAGCACAGATACGCAGTATTTT.

This clone was seen many times. This rearrangement joins TRBV6-4 to TRBJ1-5; the match to TRBD1 covers 7 bases. CDR3 length: 16 residues. The V gene's germline CDR1 is MRHNA and CDR2 SNTAGT. With 4 bases clipped from V and 1 base from J, the junction kept 7 bases outside the gene matches. Here the CDR3 DNA reads TGTGCCAGCAGTGGTTCAGGGGGTGTGAGCAATCAGCCCCAGCATTTT. Amino acid sequence: CASSGSGGVSNQPQHF.

A word on this clone: This may stem from a read error, because a much larger clone lies one nucleotide away. V gene TRBV20-1 combines with J gene TRBJ1-1; D gene unclear. This CDR3 has 12 residues. Germline V gene lookup returns CDR1 DFQATT and CDR2 SNEGSKA (reference sequence). CDR3 residues: CSAFGLNTESFF. Written as DNA, the CDR3 is TGCAGTGCCTTCGGCCTGAACACTGAATCTTTCTTT.

This clone was seen ten or more times. V and J are TRBV20-1 and TRBJ2-1; D might be TRBD1 (6 bases). Trimming shortened V by 5 bases and J by 2 bases, and 16 bases separated the two germline ends. Per germline, CDR1 DFQATT and CDR2 SNEGSKA (reference sequence). The CDR3 runs 15 residues. CDR3 residues: CSAHHREPPYNEQFF. The CDR3 nucleotides are TGCAGTGCTCACCACAGGGAACCCCCCTACAATGAGCAGTTCTTC.

The rearrangement links TRBV5-4 to TRBJ2-7, with D unresolved. The CDR3 sequence is 15 residues long. The germline V gene encodes CDR1 SGHNT and CDR2 YYREEE (reference sequence). V was trimmed by 0 bases and J by 3 bases, leaving 13 bases between them. The CDR3 sequence: CASSLGLTGLYEQYF. CDR3 in DNA: TGTGCCAGCAGCTTGGGCCTTACGGGCCTCTACGAGCAGTACTTC.

This clone occurred many times. The chain employs TRBV28 and TRBJ1-6; no firm D call. V lost 4 bases and J lost 0, with 7 bases in between. Germline V gives CDR1 MDHEN, CDR2 SYDVKM. The CDR3 loop spans 15 amino acids. This CDR3 reads CASSSPGSYNSPLHF. In DNA form, the CDR3 reads TGTGCCAGCAGTTCACCGGGCTCCTATAATTCACCCCTCCACTTT.

At least ten counts were recorded for this clone. The CDR3: CATSDLKGPLPSYEQYF. CDR3 bases: TGTGCCACCAGTGATTTGAAGGGGCCCCTCCCGTCCTACGAGCAGTACTTC. V gene TRBV24-1 combines with J gene TRBJ2-7; weak D call: TRBD1 (5 bases). CDR3 length: 17 residues. Per germline, CDR1 KGHDR and CDR2 SFDVKD. Deletions cut 0 bases from V and 1 base from J, with 15 bases between.

V gene TRBV19 combines with J gene TRBJ1-3, with D maybe TRBD1 (6 bases). Germline V gene sequence: CDR1 LNHDA, CDR2 SQIVND (reference sequence). This CDR3 has 17 amino acids. The V and J ends lost 3 bases and 12 bases respectively, with 27 bases between them. For the CDR3, the DNA is TGTGCCAGTAGTATTCCAGGGGCCGGGATATCTGGAAAAAACATATATTTT. Protein sequence: CASSIPGAGISGKNIYF.

This clone was seen a handful of times. The rearrangement links TRBV19 to TRBJ2-4, with D possibly being TRBD1 (6 bases). V was shortened by 5 bases and J by 0 bases, with 14 bases between the two germline ends. The length of the CDR3 is 16 residues. Germline lookup yields CDR1 LNHDA and CDR2 SQIVND (reference sequence). CDR3 nucleotide sequence: TGTGCCAGTAGTTTTCAGTCAGGGGTAGCCAAAAACATTCAGTACTTC. It encodes CASSFQSGVAKNIQYF.

The rearrangement links TRBV7-2 to TRBJ1-1, with D possibly being TRBD1 (5 bases). Germline loops: CDR1 SGHTA, CDR2 FQGNSA. Trimming shortened V by 1 base and J by 9 bases, and 9 bases separated the two germline ends. This CDR3 is 12 amino acids long. The CDR3 region has the DNA TGTGCCAGCAGCTTAGGGGGCCCTCAAGCTTTCTTT. This encodes CASSLGGPQAFF.

This clone was observed at least ten times. This rearrangement joins TRBV3-1 to TRBJ2-1, with 8 positions matching TRBD1. The CDR3 is 14 amino acids. J gave up 6 bases and V 3 bases, and 4 bases lay outside the gene matches. Germline V gene data show CDR1 as LGHDT and CDR2 as YNNKEL (reference sequence). In DNA, the CDR3 is TGTGCCAGCAGCCAGAGACAGGGGCGCAATGAGCAGTTCTTC. This translates into CASSQRQGRNEQFF.

The sample holds many counts of this clone. The V call is TRBV5-1, the J call TRBJ2-7; a weak D match, TRBD1 (6 bases). Germline values: CDR1 SGHRS, CDR2 YFSETQ. The CDR3 runs 15 residues. V was cut by 0 bases and J by 1 base, with 11 bases left in between. The CDR3 DNA follows: TGCGCCAGCAGCTTGGACAGAAGGGGGTCCTACGAGCAGTACTTC. Its translation is CASSLDRRGSYEQYF.

The genes are TRBV5-1 and TRBJ2-7; 10 positions match TRBD2. With V trimmed by 1 base and J by 7 bases, 11 bases remained unmatched. The length of the CDR3 is 16 residues. Germline V lookup: CDR1 SGHRS, CDR2 YFSETQ. The CDR3 nucleotides read TGCGCCAGCAGCTTGCTCCCTAGCGGGAGTGCCTCAGAGCAGTACTTC. Translating gives CASSLLPSGSASEQYF.

The rearrangement links TRBV20-1 to TRBJ1-6; 8 positions agree with TRBD1. In germline, CDR1 is DFQATT, CDR2 SNEGSKA (reference sequence). The CDR3 is made up of 14 amino acids. The CDR3: CGSRDRTGPSPLHF. CDR3 bases: TGCGGTTCTAGAGATCGGACAGGGCCTTCACCCCTCCACTTT.

Ten or more counts support this clone. This sample also contains other DNA sequences that code for the same CDR3. The gene calls are TRBV28 and TRBJ2-7, with D maybe TRBD1 (5 bases). The CDR3 runs to 15 residues. Germline CDR1 is MDHEN and CDR2 is SYDVKM. V lost 3 bases and J 6 bases, leaving 18 bases between the germline ends. CDR3 sequence (DNA): TGTGCCAGCAGTTTTTTTGGCGCATCCAGGGCCGAGCAGTACTTC. Translation: CASSFFGASRAEQYF.

This clone occurred many times. The gene calls are TRBV11-1 and TRBJ2-3; D may be TRBD1 (6 bases). Trimming took 4 bases from V and 0 from J, leaving 17 bases between them. This CDR3 spans 17 amino acids. Looked up from germline, CDR1 is SGHAT and CDR2 is FQDESV (reference sequence). CDR3 in amino acids: CASSSHTTGSSTDTQYF. The CDR3 bases are TGTGCCAGCAGCTCGCACACCACAGGGTCTAGCACAGATACGCAGTATTTT.

This clone was seen ten or more times. V usage is TRBV6-2 or TRBV6-3 and J usage is TRBJ2-5; D gene uncertain. The CDR3 runs to 11 residues. Trimming stripped 3 bases from V and 4 bases from J, with 3 bases between. The V gene's germline CDR1 is MNHEY and CDR2 SVGEGT. CDR3 sequence reads: CASSYGETQYF. CDR3 bases: TGTGCCAGCAGTTATGGAGAGACCCAGTACTTC.

This rearrangement joins TRBV2 to TRBJ2-3; 9 nucleotides align to TRBD2. Germline V gene data show CDR1 as SNHLY and CDR2 as FYNNEI. The CDR3 totals 17 residues. V lost 7 bases and J lost 2; bases outside the gene matches: 13. The CDR3 here is CASTGGVAGVLTDTQYF. The CDR3 bases are TGTGCCAGCACCGGAGGGGTAGCGGGGGTCCTCACAGATACGCAGTATTTT.